The clone carrying this T cell receptor beta chain occurred many times. Its antigen remains unidentified. The CDR3 is made up of 12 amino acids. V lost 4 bases, J lost 4 bases, and 5 bases lay in between. Germline lookup yields CDR1 SGHTA and CDR2 FQGNSA. This entry comes from a study of breast tumors, draining lymph nodes, adjacent tissues. Study-level results: Most tumor T cells seemingly derive from lymph node, then expand in tumor. Tumors had less TCR diversity than lymph nodes, more than nontumor tissue.

Using its own MiXCR run on the multiplex PCR reads, TCRdb lists one record per CDR3 protein. The sample yields approximately 47,000 distinct CDR3 sequences, roughly 23% seen once. J is TRBJ1-3 and V is TRBV7-2; D is uncertain. Sample: breast tumor tissue. The receptor's source is a female donor with breast cancer. Some clones in this sample may be carry-over from other donors' samples. CDR3 sequence: CASSSTGNTIYF. For the CDR3, the DNA is TGTGCCAGCAGCTCGACAGGAAACACCATATATTTT.